What follows are 25 T cell receptor beta chains derived from one specimen sequenced in a study of T cell responses to AZD1222 COVID-19 vaccine. Measured with immunoSEQ multiplex PCR; TCRdb has only the in-frame clones, and not every one. The data hold some 150,000 clones, with about 92% observed a single time. Material: peripheral blood, obtained on day 0 of AZD1222 vaccination. These TCRs come from an adult in good health.

V and J are TRBV18 and TRBJ1-1, with TRBD1 identical over 7 bases. Germline trimming cut 8 bases from V and 5 bases from J; bases unmatched to any gene: 14. Germline values: CDR1 KGHSH, CDR2 LQKENI. The CDR3 has 15 residues. The CDR3 sequence: CASAVSSGGGTEAFF. The CDR3 nucleotides are TGTGCCAGCGCAGTGAGTTCAGGGGGAGGAACTGAAGCTTTCTTT.

The V and J genes are TRBV11-2 and TRBJ2-1, with 8 nucleotides matching TRBD1. The CDR3 contains 16 residues. Germline trimming cut 6 bases from V and 3 bases from J; bases unmatched to any gene: 10. Germline lookup yields CDR1 SGHAT and CDR2 FQNNGV. The CDR3 sequence is CASRPTGTGGYNEQFF. The DNA of the CDR3 is TGTGCCAGCAGGCCAACCGGGACAGGCGGCTACAATGAGCAGTTCTTC.

J is TRBJ1-1 and V is TRBV18, with 9 nucleotides matching TRBD1. Germline CDR1 reads KGHSH; CDR2 reads LQKENI. The CDR3 length is 13 residues. After removal of 6 bases from V and 3 bases from J, the junction contained 2 bases not matched to a gene. The CDR3 DNA reads as TGTGCCAGCTCTTGGACAGGGGACACTGAAGCTTTCTTT. Amino acids: CASSWTGDTEAFF. The variable domain in full, with the rest retrieved from reference TRBV18 and TRBJ1-1, is NAGVMQNPRHLVRRRGQEARLRCSPMKGHSHVYWYRQLPEEGLKFMVYLQKENIIDESGMPKERFSAEFPKEGPSILRIQQVVRGDSAAYFCASSWTGDTEAFFGQGTRLTVV.

The V gene is TRBV24-1, the J gene TRBJ1-4, with TRBD1 matching 7 bases. The CDR3 has 15 amino acids. Looked up from germline, CDR1 is KGHDR and CDR2 is SFDVKD. The V and J ends lost 1 base and 6 bases, in that order; junction bases with no gene match: 4. CDR3 in DNA: TGTGCCACCAGTGATTTCGACAGGGTGGATGAAAAACTGTTTTTT. Amino acid sequence: CATSDFDRVDEKLFF.

The chain carries TRBV9 and TRBJ2-1, with D tentatively TRBD2 (5 bases). CDR1 SGDLS and CDR2 YYNGEE come from the germline V gene. The CDR3 consists of 12 residues. Trimming removed 3 bases from V and 8 bases from J, with 9 bases in between. The CDR3 DNA is TGTGCCAGCAGCGGACTAATCCATGAGCAGTTCTTC. The encoded protein is CASSGLIHEQFF.

V is TRBV7-6 and J is TRBJ1-1; D may be TRBD1 (5 bases). The CDR3 totals 17 residues. Germline lookup yields CDR1 SGHVS and CDR2 FNYEAQ. V was shortened by 5 bases and J by 1 base, with 20 bases between the two germline ends. CDR3 in DNA: TGTGCCAGCAGCCAAAGTCCGCCGGGACTTCAGAACACTGAAGCTTTCTTT. Its protein product is CASSQSPPGLQNTEAFF.

This clone occurred once. This sequence joins TRBV6-4 and TRBJ1-5, with a possible D match to TRBD1 (6 bases). The CDR3 is 13 amino acids. CDR1 and CDR2 (germline): MRHNA, SNTAGT. Trimming cost V 5 bases and J 9 bases, with 14 bases left between them. CDR3 DNA: TGTGCCAGCAGTCAGGACAGCGGGGTGCCCCAGCATTTT. Its protein is CASSQDSGVPQHF.

This chain uses TRBV7-2 with TRBJ2-1; D might be TRBD2 (6 bases). Trimming stripped 1 base from V and 9 bases from J, with 13 bases between. This CDR3 region has 14 residues. Germline V gene lookup returns CDR1 SGHTA and CDR2 FQGNSA. The CDR3 sequence is CASSLVTSIGEQFF. The CDR3 DNA reads TGTGCCAGCAGCTTAGTAACTAGCATCGGTGAGCAGTTCTTC.

V is TRBV6-5 and J is TRBJ2-1; a possible D gene is TRBD1 (6 bases). The CDR3 extends over 13 amino acids. The ends were cut back, 6 bases at V and 10 bases at J, with 16 bases in the middle. Germline lookup yields CDR1 MNHEY and CDR2 SVGAGI. The chain's CDR3 is CASRYQGRWEQFF. CDR3 DNA: TGTGCCAGCAGGTACCAGGGGCGTTGGGAGCAGTTCTTC.

In its sample, this clone was seen a few times. CDR3 sequence: CASSLSRTNEKLFF. The CDR3 DNA is TGTGCCAGCAGCTTAAGCCGGACTAATGAAAAACTGTTTTTT. The chain couples TRBV7-9 to TRBJ1-4; no definite D call. CDR1 SEHNR and CDR2 FQNEAQ come from the germline V gene (reference sequence). Trimming cost V 2 bases and J 2 bases, with 6 bases left between them. CDR3 size: 14 residues.

The V gene is TRBV5-1, the J gene TRBJ2-7; possible D gene TRBD1, 6 bases. The germline V gene encodes CDR1 SGHRS and CDR2 YFSETQ. With 4 bases removed from V and 6 bases from J, the gap between germline ends came to 14 bases. The CDR3 runs to 13 residues. The CDR3 DNA reads as TGCGCCAGCAGCGGGCAGGGGTTCCCCGAGCAGTACTTC. It translates to CASSGQGFPEQYF.

The chain is built from TRBV18 and TRBJ2-1, with D possibly TRBD2 on 6 matching bases. V dropped 3 bases and J dropped 8 bases, with 23 bases sitting between them. The V gene's germline CDR1 is KGHSH and CDR2 LQKENI. The CDR3 runs 17 residues. The CDR3 DNA reads TGTGCCAGCTCACCGAGCTTTGACACGGGACTCTCGGATGAGCAGTTCTTC. Its protein product is CASSPSFDTGLSDEQFF.

V and J are TRBV6-6 and TRBJ2-2; no reliable D call. In germline, CDR1 is MNHNY, CDR2 SVGAGI (reference sequence). V was trimmed by 8 bases and J by 4 bases, leaving 5 bases between them. The CDR3 length is 11 residues. CDR3: CASSSTGELFF. CDR3 sequence (DNA): TGTGCCAGCTCGTCCACCGGGGAGCTGTTTTTT.

V and J are TRBV19 and TRBJ2-7; perhaps TRBD2 as D (5 bases). Germline V gene sequence: CDR1 LNHDA, CDR2 SQIVND (reference sequence). Trimming took off 9 bases at V and 3 bases at J, with 18 bases between the two ends. This CDR3 spans 14 amino acids. Here the CDR3 reads CASPSWERIYEQYF. The CDR3 bases are TGTGCCAGCCCCTCGTGGGAGAGGATCTACGAGCAGTACTTC.

In this sample, this clone turned up once. This chain links TRBV21-1 with TRBJ1-5. TRBV21-1 is recorded as a pseudogene. This CDR3 spans 16 amino acids. CDR3: CASSKDGDGRNQPQHF. The CDR3, as DNA: TGTGCCAGCAGCAAAGACGGAGACGGACGCAATCAGCCCCAGCATTTT.

The CDR3, as DNA: TGTGCCAGCAGTCCCTTGGGACAGAGGAACACTGAAGCTTTCTTT. Residues: CASSPLGQRNTEAFF. V is TRBV27 and J is TRBJ1-1; 7 positions match TRBD1. CDR3 length equals 15 residues. V lost 5 bases and J lost 1; bases outside the gene matches: 7. Germline-derived CDR1 and CDR2 are MNHEY and SMNVEV (reference sequence).

By sample share, this clone is medium-sized. The V gene is TRBV4-1, the J gene TRBJ2-4; D might be TRBD1 or TRBD2, each matching 5 bases. Germline values: CDR1 MGHRA, CDR2 YSYEKL. Trimming removed 0 bases from V and 7 bases from J, with 22 bases in between. The CDR3 is 18 residues long. The CDR3 region is CASSQDPPPGHIANIQYF. The DNA of the CDR3 is TGCGCCAGCAGCCAAGACCCGCCGCCAGGGCATATAGCGAACATTCAGTACTTC.

The chain carries TRBV9 and TRBJ2-7; D is perhaps TRBD2 (5 bases). Germline lookup yields CDR1 SGDLS and CDR2 YYNGEE. The CDR3 has 13 amino acids. Trimming took off 4 bases at V and 7 bases at J, with 15 bases between the two ends. Here the CDR3 DNA reads TGTGCCAGCAGCCAAGGCAGCCGCGGGGAGCAGTACTTC. Translation gives CASSQGSRGEQYF.

This chain connects TRBV10-1 to TRBJ1-6, with D hard to call. Germline V gene lookup returns CDR1 WNHNN and CDR2 SYGVQD (reference sequence). This CDR3 is 15 amino acids long. Between the trimmed V and J ends, which lost 8 bases and 9 bases, there was a span of 20 bases. The CDR3 DNA sequence: TGCGCCAGCCCAAAATTGAGGGAGGAGGCTTCACCCCTCCACTTT. Residues: CASPKLREEASPLHF.

This clone was counted a single time. The chain combines TRBV27 with TRBJ2-7, with 7 bases aligning to TRBD1. CDR3 length: 14 residues. The germline CDR1 and CDR2 sequences are MNHEY and SMNVEV (reference sequence). Trimming at V came to 5 bases and at J to 2 bases, leaving 6 bases not matched to a gene. The CDR3 bases are TGTGCCAGCAGTCCCCGACAGGGACCCTACGAGCAGTACTTC. Translated, it gives CASSPRQGPYEQYF.

The V call is TRBV6-5, the J call TRBJ1-6; D perhaps matches TRBD1 (5 bases). The germline gives CDR1 MNHEY, CDR2 SVGAGI. V was shortened by 2 bases and J by 10 bases, with 18 bases between the two germline ends. The CDR3 has 16 amino acids. CDR3 protein: CASSYVLAGGGSPLHF. The CDR3 DNA reads as TGTGCCAGCAGTTACGTCTTGGCGGGTGGGGGATCACCCCTCCACTTT.

A single count supports this clone. The CDR3 reads CASSLGDRETGELFF. CDR3 sequence (DNA): TGTGCCAGCAGCTTGGGGGACAGGGAAACCGGGGAGCTGTTTTTT. This rearrangement joins TRBV5-4 to TRBJ2-2, with TRBD1 matching 9 bases. The CDR3 has 15 residues. Germline V gives CDR1 SGHNT, CDR2 YYREEE (reference sequence). The trim removed 0 bases at V and 5 bases at J, leaving 2 bases unmatched. Full variable domain (missing parts from reference TRBV5-4 and TRBJ2-2): ETGVTQSPTHLIKTRGQQVTLRCSSQSGHNTVSWYQQALGQGPQFIFQYYREEENGRGNFPPRFSGLQFPNYSSELNVNALELDDSALYLCASSLGDRETGELFFGEGSRLTVL.

The chain employs TRBV27 and TRBJ2-1; 7 bases are shared with TRBD1. The CDR3 consists of 13 residues. Germline values: CDR1 MNHEY, CDR2 SMNVEV (reference sequence). With V trimmed by 3 bases and J by 10 bases, 6 bases remained unmatched. CDR3 DNA sequence: TGTGCCAGCAGTTTCTTCGGGACAGCCGAGCAGTTCTTC. It specifies CASSFFGTAEQFF.

This chain connects TRBV19 to TRBJ1-1; possible D gene TRBD1, 6 bases. V was cut by 4 bases and J by 5 bases, with 17 bases left in between. The CDR3 contains 15 residues. Germline V gene lookup returns CDR1 LNHDA and CDR2 SQIVND (reference sequence). The CDR3 spells CASSTLGGLVTEAFF. CDR3 coding DNA: TGTGCCAGTAGTACGCTGGGGGGGCTAGTTACTGAAGCTTTCTTT.

This rearrangement joins TRBV11-2 to TRBJ1-6, with D possibly being TRBD1 (6 bases). CDR3 length: 15 amino acids. Trimming shortened V by 3 bases and J by 9 bases, and 15 bases separated the two germline ends. Germline assignment: CDR1 SGHAT and CDR2 FQNNGV. The CDR3 DNA follows: TGTGCCAGCAGCTTGACAGGATCCCAAGGTTCACCCCTCCACTTT. Encoded protein: CASSLTGSQGSPLHF.